The 23 T cell receptor beta chains in this list originate from one sample, sequenced in a study of tumor-infiltrating lymphocytes in primary liver carcinoma. Making TCR beta cDNA involved approximately 0.5 ug total RNA and a constant-region primer. Three rounds of nested multiplex PCR with slightly modified ARM-PCR produced TCR beta libraries. A C-beta reverse primer was combined with TRBV1-TRBV30 forward primers in the first two PCR rounds, and each round had roughly 11 cycles. TCRdb itself ran the multiplex PCR reads through MiXCR, one entry per CDR3 protein. This sample has fewer than 350,000 distinct CDR3 sequences, with more than 55% found just once. Germline DNA was also extracted, with blood RNA taken from unsorted whole blood. Sequencing was carried out using peripheral blood. These receptors were collected from a man aged 40-50 years with primary liver carcinoma and hepatitis B virus infection.

Worth noting for this clonotype: This may be a read error, as it is one base from a much larger clone. The chain joins TRBV28 to TRBJ2-6; unclear D gene. The CDR3 covers 17 residues. Trimming took off 3 bases at V and 1 base at J, with 13 bases between the two ends. CDR1 and CDR2 (germline): MDHEN, SYDVKM. In DNA, the CDR3 is TGTGCCAGCAGTTTCGTAGGGCTAGGGTCTGGGGCCAACGTCCTGACTTTC. Its protein product is CASSFVGLGSGANVLTF.

The chain has TRBV11-2 and TRBJ2-7; D call uncertain. The CDR3 totals 14 residues. The germline CDR1 and CDR2 sequences are SGHAT and FQNNGV. Trimming cost V 4 bases and J 6 bases, with 16 bases left between them. CDR3 coding DNA: TGTGCCAGCAGCTCCGAGCCCATTACGCCCGAGCAGTACTTC. As protein: CASSSEPITPEQYF.

Only a few counts were recorded for this clonotype. A much bigger clone sits one base away, suggesting this may be a read error. J is TRBJ2-5 and V is TRBV6-6; D possibly corresponds to TRBD1 (6 bases). The CDR3 consists of 11 residues. The V gene's germline CDR1 is MNHNY and CDR2 SVGAGI (reference sequence). This chain's CDR3 is CVSFYSGAQYF. CDR3 nucleotide sequence: TGTGTCAGCTTCTACTCAGGGGCCCAGTACTTC.

A word on this clonotype: Possible read error: a much larger clone is one base away. This rearrangement joins TRBV5-4 to TRBJ2-2, with D possibly TRBD2 on 6 matching bases. The CDR3 runs to 16 residues. The germline V and J ends were trimmed by 5 bases and 9 bases, with 23 bases remaining between them. Germline assignment: CDR1 SGHNT and CDR2 YYREEE (reference sequence). The CDR3 loop reads CASRAEGPGFAWELFF. The DNA of the CDR3 is TGTGCCAGCAGGGCGGAGGGGCCAGGTTTCGCCTGGGAGCTGTTTTTT.

About this clonotype: Given a much more abundant clone one base away, this may be a read error. The CDR3 ends on some other residue instead of the conserved phenylalanine or tryptophan, so this is likely a read error. CDR3 loop: CASSQGSGITDTQYL. In DNA, the CDR3 is TGCGCCAGCAGCCAAGGGTCGGGAATCACAGATACGCAGTATTTA. This sequence joins TRBV4-1 and TRBJ2-3, with a tentative D call TRBD2 (5 bases). CDR3 size: 15 residues. Germline-derived CDR1 and CDR2 are MGHRA and YSYEKL. V was clipped by 1 base and J by 2 bases, with 10 bases between them.

With regard to this clonotype: At one of its ends the junction is not consistent with the germline gene, which may arise from a read error. The genes are TRBV5-1 and TRBJ2-1, with 12 nucleotides matching TRBD2. Germline V CDR1 and CDR2: SGHRS, YFSETQ. The CDR3 contains 16 residues. CDR3 amino acids: CASSLGGLAGMNERFF. Written as DNA, the CDR3 is TGCGCCAGCAGTTTGGGGGGACTAGCGGGTATGAATGAGCGGTTCTTC.

This clonotype was seen ten or more times. The J gene is TRBJ1-1, the V gene TRBV5-1; D not certain. This CDR3 spans 16 amino acids. The germline gives CDR1 SGHRS, CDR2 YFSETQ. V lost 0 bases and J lost 4, with 16 bases in between. CDR3 sequence: CASSLGRPLGSTEAFF. The CDR3 DNA reads as TGCGCCAGCAGCTTGGGCAGACCCCTGGGATCCACTGAAGCTTTCTTT.

Remarks on this clonotype: A much more abundant neighbour one base away suggests this may be a read error. The gene calls are TRBV29-1 and TRBJ1-1; 11 bases fit TRBD1. This CDR3 has 15 amino acids. Germline values: CDR1 SQVTM, CDR2 ANQGSEA. CDR3 DNA sequence: TGCGGCGTTGGGGACAGGGGGAATTGGAGGAGTGAAGCTTTCTTT. This gives the protein CGVGDRGNWRSEAFF.

Concerning this clonotype: A much larger clonotype is one base distant, so this may be a read error. The chain has TRBV12-3 or TRBV12-4 and TRBJ1-5; no clear D gene. The CDR3 totals 14 residues. Trimming stripped 1 base from V and 5 bases from J, with 9 bases between. This CDR3 is CASSLDQDHQPQHF. CDR3 nucleotide sequence: TGTGCCAGCAGTTTAGACCAGGACCATCAGCCCCAGCATTTT.

This clonotype was seen a few times. The chain carries TRBV7-9 and TRBJ2-1; no definite D call. Per germline, CDR1 SEHNR and CDR2 FQNEAQ (reference sequence). The CDR3 is made up of 12 amino acids. Trimming left V 1 base short and J 8 bases short, with 6 bases between. CDR3 sequence: CASSLDFHEQFF. For the CDR3, the DNA is TGTGCCAGCAGCTTAGATTTCCATGAGCAGTTCTTC. Full variable domain (outside the CDR3, taken from reference TRBV7-9 and TRBJ2-1): DTGVSQNPRHKITKRGQNVTFRCDPISEHNRLYWYRQTLGQGPEFLTYFQNEAQLEKSRLLSDRFSAERPKGSFSTLEIQRTEQGDSAMYLCASSLDFHEQFFGPGTRLTVL.

There are many counts of this clonotype. Written as DNA, the CDR3 is TGTGCCAGCATCCCTGGGACAGCCAACACTGAAGCTTTCTTT. It yields the protein CASIPGTANTEAFF. The gene calls are TRBV28 and TRBJ1-1; 7 positions match TRBD1. This CDR3 comprises 14 residues. CDR1 MDHEN and CDR2 SYDVKM come from the germline V gene. V was clipped by 7 bases and J by 2 bases; unmatched bases: 7. The variable domain in full, completed from reference TRBV28 and TRBJ1-1, reads DVKVTQSSRYLVKRTGEKVFLECVQDMDHENMFWYRQDPGLGLRLIYFSYDVKMKEKGDIPEGYSVSREKKERFSLILESASTNQTSMYLCASIPGTANTEAFFGQGTRLTVV.

This clonotype was found once. A much more abundant neighbour one base away suggests this may be a read error. This CDR3 is CANSLVSLGGRTEAFF. CDR3 DNA sequence: TGTGCCAACAGTTTAGTATCCCTGGGGGGGCGGACTGAAGCTTTCTTT. V is TRBV12-3 or TRBV12-4 and J is TRBJ1-1, with D tentatively TRBD1 (6 bases). This CDR3 contains 16 residues.

In regard to this clonotype: The germline gene is not matched at one end of the junction; a read error may be the cause. The chain links TRBV5-5 to TRBJ1-5; D call uncertain. The germline CDR1 and CDR2 sequences are SGHKS and YYEKEE (reference sequence). CDR3 length equals 14 residues. CDR3 sequence: CVSSLVSEDQPQHF. CDR3 coding DNA: TGTGTCAGCAGCTTGGTGTCAGAAGATCAGCCCCAGCATTTT.

Notes on this clonotype: One end of the junction does not line up with germline, which may come from a read error. CDR3 loop: CASSFGLAGPHERYF. CDR3 in DNA: TGTGCCAGCAGTTTTGGGCTAGCGGGACCCCACGAGCGGTACTTC. The chain carries TRBV12-3 or TRBV12-4 and TRBJ2-7, with 9 bases matching TRBD2. The CDR3 has 15 residues.

A remark on this clonotype: A read error may be the cause here, since a much bigger clone is one base away. The chain couples TRBV29-1 to TRBJ2-1; TRBD1 is a possible D gene (6 bases). Germline assignment: CDR1 SQVTM and CDR2 ANQGSEA. The CDR3 runs 14 residues. V lost 8 bases and J lost 0, with 14 bases in between. CDR3 coding DNA: TGCAGCTGCGGACAGATTAGCTCCTACAATGAGCAGTTCTTC. Its translation is CSCGQISSYNEQFF.

Details on this clonotype: One end of the junction varies from germline; a read error may be responsible. This chain joins TRBV11-2 and TRBJ2-5; TRBD1 aligns across 9 bases. The CDR3 contains 15 residues. CDR1 and CDR2 from the germline V gene are SGHAT and FQNNGV. The CDR3 is CPSNLGGTGQETQYF. Written as DNA, the CDR3 is TGTCCCAGCAACTTAGGAGGGACAGGGCAAGAGACCCAGTACTTC.

The V call is TRBV29-1, the J call TRBJ1-1; D is perhaps TRBD1 (5 bases). V was shortened by 6 bases and J by 3 bases, with 20 bases between the two germline ends. The CDR3 sequence is 15 residues long. Germline V gives CDR1 SQVTM, CDR2 ANQGSEA. This CDR3 is CSVRTTGGVYTEAFF. CDR3 in DNA: TGCAGCGTACGCACGACGGGAGGGGTGTACACTGAAGCTTTCTTT.

Notes on this clonotype: At one end the junction does not follow the germline gene, possibly because of a read error. Here the CDR3 DNA reads TGCCCCAGCAGTGAAATCGTTAACTATGGCTACATCTTC. Translating it yields CPSSEIVNYGYIF. The chain couples TRBV10-2 to TRBJ1-2; D remains ambiguous. This CDR3 contains 13 residues. Germline V lookup: CDR1 WSHSY, CDR2 SAAADI.

This chain links TRBV4-2 with TRBJ2-2, with D perhaps matching TRBD2 (7 bases). Trimming removed 2 bases at V and 6 bases at J, with 13 bases between. Germline CDR1 is LGHNA and CDR2 is YNFKEQ. CDR3 length equals 15 residues. The DNA of the CDR3 is TGTGCCAGCAGCCAATTGGCGGGGGCGCCCGGGGAGCTGTTTTTT. Translation gives CASSQLAGAPGELFF.

Worth noting for this clonotype: One junction end does not reproduce the germline sequence, and a read error may be involved. The chain is built from TRBV11-1 and TRBJ2-1; D gene unclear. This CDR3 region has 14 residues. CDR1 and CDR2 (germline): SGHAT, FQDESV (reference sequence). The CDR3 DNA follows: TGTCCCAGCAGCTTATTTTGGCCACTCAATGGGCAGTTCTTC. As protein: CPSSLFWPLNGQFF.

The table lists this clonotype with a few counts. The chain joins TRBV6-2 or TRBV6-3 to TRBJ1-5, with D possibly being TRBD1 (6 bases). Germline lookup yields CDR1 MNHEY and CDR2 SVGEGT. V was trimmed by 0 bases and J by 6 bases, leaving 9 bases between them. The CDR3 contains 14 residues. CDR3 region: CASSYSSRGQPQHF. CDR3 coding DNA: TGTGCCAGCAGTTACTCGAGCAGGGGTCAGCCCCAGCATTTT.

About this clonotype itself: Here the CDR3 omits its conserved ending phenylalanine or tryptophan, so a read error is the likely source. The chain recombines TRBV18 with TRBJ2-7, with 9 bases that match TRBD2. Germline V gene sequence: CDR1 KGHSH, CDR2 LQKENI. V trimming: 5 bases; J trimming: 5 bases; junction bases outside the gene matches: 7. This CDR3 comprises 14 residues. As DNA, the CDR3 is TGTGCCAGCTCAGGTAGCGGGAGAGCTGACGAGCAGTACTCC. It specifies CASSGSGRADEQYS.

As concerns this clonotype: Mismatch with germline at one junction end may stem from a read error. The chain joins TRBV6-6 to TRBJ1-1; D ambiguous. CDR3 length: 14 amino acids. Germline assignment: CDR1 MNHNY and CDR2 SVGAGI (reference sequence). This CDR3 is CANSYFARNTEAFF. CDR3 bases: TGTGCCAACAGTTACTTCGCTCGGAACACTGAAGCTTTCTTT.